Listed here is a single T cell receptor (beta chain). Its target is unknown. These data come from a study of graft-versus-host responses after intestinal transplantation. The overall study: Once they had received anti-thymocyte globulin induction, all recipients took tacrolimus and steroids for three to four years.

Germline CDR1 is SGDLS and CDR2 is YYNGEE. The J segment lost 3 bases and the V segment lost 4 bases, leaving 12 bases of the junction unmatched. CDR3 length: 17 residues. Data came from immunoSEQ multiplex PCR; TCRdb stores just in-frame clones and leaves some out. The sample consists of over 80,000 clones, approximately 90% of them appearing once. Sequenced here: unstimulated CD8+ T cells sorted from spleen or lymph node cells, sampled before transplant. The chain has TRBV9 and TRBJ2-3; 9 bases align to TRBD2. The origin of this receptor is a human donor who was the organ donor for an intestinal transplant. DNA for the CDR3: TGTGCCAGCAGCCACCCGACGGCGGGGGGGCAGACAGATACGCAGTATTTT. Translated, it gives CASSHPTAGGQTDTQYF. The whole variable domain, filled in from reference TRBV9 and TRBJ2-3, reads DSGVTQTPKHLITATGQRVTLRCSPRSGDLSVYWYQQSLDQGLQFLIQYYNGEERAKGNILERFSAQQFPDLHSELNLSSLELGDSALYFCASSHPTAGGQTDTQYFGPGTRLTVL.